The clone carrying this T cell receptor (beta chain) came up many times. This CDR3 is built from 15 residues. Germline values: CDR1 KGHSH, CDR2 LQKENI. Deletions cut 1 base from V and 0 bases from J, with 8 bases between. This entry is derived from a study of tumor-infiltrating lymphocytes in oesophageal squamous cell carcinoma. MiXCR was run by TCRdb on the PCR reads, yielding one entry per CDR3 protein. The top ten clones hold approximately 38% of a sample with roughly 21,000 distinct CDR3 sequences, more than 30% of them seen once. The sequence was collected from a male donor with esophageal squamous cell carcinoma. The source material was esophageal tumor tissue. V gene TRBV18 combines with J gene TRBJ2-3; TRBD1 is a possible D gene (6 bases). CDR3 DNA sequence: TGTGCCAGCTCACCACAGACAGGCAGCACAGATACGCAGTATTTT. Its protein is CASSPQTGSTDTQYF.